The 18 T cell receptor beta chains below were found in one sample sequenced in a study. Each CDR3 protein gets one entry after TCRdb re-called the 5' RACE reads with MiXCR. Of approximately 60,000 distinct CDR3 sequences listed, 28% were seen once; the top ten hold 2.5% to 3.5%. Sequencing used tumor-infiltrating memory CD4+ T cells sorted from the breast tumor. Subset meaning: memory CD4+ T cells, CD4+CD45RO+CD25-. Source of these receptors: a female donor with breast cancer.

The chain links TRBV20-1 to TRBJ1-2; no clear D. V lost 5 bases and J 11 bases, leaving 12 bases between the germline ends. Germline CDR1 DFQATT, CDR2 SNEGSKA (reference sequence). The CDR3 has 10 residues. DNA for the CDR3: TGCAGTGCTTTCAGAGAAGGTTACACCTTC. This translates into CSAFREGYTF.

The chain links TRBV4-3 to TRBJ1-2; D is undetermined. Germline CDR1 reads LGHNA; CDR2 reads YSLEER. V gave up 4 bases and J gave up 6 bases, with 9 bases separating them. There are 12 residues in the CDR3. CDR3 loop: CASSRGRDGYTF. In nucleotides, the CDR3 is TGCGCCAGCAGCCGCGGCCGGGATGGCTACACCTTC.

CDR3 amino acids: CASSNDRGTNTEAFF. In DNA, the CDR3 is TGCGCCAGCAGCAATGACAGGGGGACGAACACTGAAGCTTTCTTT. The chain combines TRBV5-1 with TRBJ1-1; TRBD1 aligns across 9 bases. With 4 bases clipped from V and 1 base from J, the junction kept 5 bases outside the gene matches. Germline CDR1 reads SGHRS; CDR2 reads YFSETQ. The CDR3 spans 15 residues.

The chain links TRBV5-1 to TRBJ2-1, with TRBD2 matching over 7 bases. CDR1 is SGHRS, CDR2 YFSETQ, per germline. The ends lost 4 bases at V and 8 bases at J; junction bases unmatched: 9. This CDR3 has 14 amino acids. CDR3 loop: CASSRPGGSDEQFF. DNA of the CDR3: TGCGCCAGCAGCAGGCCGGGAGGTAGCGATGAGCAGTTCTTC.

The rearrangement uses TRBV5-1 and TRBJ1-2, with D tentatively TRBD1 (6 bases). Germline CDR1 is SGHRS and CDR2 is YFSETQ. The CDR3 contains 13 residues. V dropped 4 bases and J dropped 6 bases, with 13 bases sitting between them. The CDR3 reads CASSNGGGHGYTF. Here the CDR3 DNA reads TGCGCCAGCAGCAATGGAGGGGGGCATGGCTACACCTTC.

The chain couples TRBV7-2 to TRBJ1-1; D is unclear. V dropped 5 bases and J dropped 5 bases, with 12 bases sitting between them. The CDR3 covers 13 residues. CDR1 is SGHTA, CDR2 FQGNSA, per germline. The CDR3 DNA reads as TGTGCCAGCAGCCTTGTAGGGTTGACTGAAGCTTTCTTT. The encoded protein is CASSLVGLTEAFF.

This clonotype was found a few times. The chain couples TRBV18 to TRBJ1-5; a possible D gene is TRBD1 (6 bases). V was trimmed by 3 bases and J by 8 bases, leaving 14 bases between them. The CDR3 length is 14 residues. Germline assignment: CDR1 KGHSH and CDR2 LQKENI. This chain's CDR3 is CASSPYGGVEPQHF. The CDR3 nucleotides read TGTGCCAGCTCACCCTACGGGGGCGTCGAGCCCCAGCATTTT.

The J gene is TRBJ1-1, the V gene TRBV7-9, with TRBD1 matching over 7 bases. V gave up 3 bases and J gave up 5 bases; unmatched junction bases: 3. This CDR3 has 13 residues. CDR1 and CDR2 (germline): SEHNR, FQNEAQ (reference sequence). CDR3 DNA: TGTGCCAGCAGCTTGACAGGGCAAACTGAAGCTTTCTTT. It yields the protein CASSLTGQTEAFF.

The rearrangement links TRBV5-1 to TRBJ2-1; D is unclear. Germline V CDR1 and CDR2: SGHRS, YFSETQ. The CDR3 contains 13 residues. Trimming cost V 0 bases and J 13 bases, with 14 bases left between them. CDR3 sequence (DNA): TGCGCCAGCAGCTTGGAGCCGATAGAGACCCAGTTCTTC. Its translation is CASSLEPIETQFF.

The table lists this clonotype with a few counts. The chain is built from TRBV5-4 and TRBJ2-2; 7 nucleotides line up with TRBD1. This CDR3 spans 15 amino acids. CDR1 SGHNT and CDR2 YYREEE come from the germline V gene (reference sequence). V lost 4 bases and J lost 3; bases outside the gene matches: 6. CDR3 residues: CASSARDRHTGELFF. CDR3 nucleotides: TGTGCCAGCAGCGCCCGGGACAGACACACCGGGGAGCTGTTTTTT.

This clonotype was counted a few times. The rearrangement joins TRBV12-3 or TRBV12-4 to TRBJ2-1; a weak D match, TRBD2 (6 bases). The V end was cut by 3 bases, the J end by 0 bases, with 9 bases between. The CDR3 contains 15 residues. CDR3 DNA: TGTGCCAGCAGTTTCGGCGGGACCTCCTACAATGAGCAGTTCTTC. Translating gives CASSFGGTSYNEQFF.

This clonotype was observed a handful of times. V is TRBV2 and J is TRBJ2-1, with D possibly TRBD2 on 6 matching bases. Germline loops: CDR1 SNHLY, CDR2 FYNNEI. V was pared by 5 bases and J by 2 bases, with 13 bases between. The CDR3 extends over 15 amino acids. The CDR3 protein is CASSPSASAYNEQFF. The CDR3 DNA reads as TGTGCCAGCAGTCCTAGCGCATCAGCCTACAATGAGCAGTTCTTC.

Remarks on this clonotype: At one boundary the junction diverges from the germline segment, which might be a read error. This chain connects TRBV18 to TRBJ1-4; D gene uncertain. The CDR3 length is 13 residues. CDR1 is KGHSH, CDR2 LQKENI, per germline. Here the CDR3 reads CASPPQSGEKLFF. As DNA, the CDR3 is TGTGCCAGCCCACCACAATCAGGTGAAAAACTGTTTTTT.

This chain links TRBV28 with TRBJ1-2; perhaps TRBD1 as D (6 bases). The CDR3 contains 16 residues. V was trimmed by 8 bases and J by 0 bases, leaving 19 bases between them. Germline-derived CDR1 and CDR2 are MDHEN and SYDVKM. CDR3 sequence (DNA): TGTGCCAGCGGAAAAGCCCTCGGGGGCGCTAACTATGGCTACACCTTC. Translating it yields CASGKALGGANYGYTF.

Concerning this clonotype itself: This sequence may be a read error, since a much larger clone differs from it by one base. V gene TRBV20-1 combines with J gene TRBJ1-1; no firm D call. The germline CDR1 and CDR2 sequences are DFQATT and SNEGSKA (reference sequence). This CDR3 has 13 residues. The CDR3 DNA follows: TGCAGTGCTAGAGTAATTGGGAACACTGGAGCTTTCTTT. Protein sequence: CSARVIGNTGAFF.

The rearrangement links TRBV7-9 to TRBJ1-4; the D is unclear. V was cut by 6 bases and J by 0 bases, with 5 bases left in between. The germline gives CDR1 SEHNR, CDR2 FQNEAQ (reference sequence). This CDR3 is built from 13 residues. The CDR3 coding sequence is TGTGCCAGCAGACGGGCAACTAATGAAAAACTGTTTTTT. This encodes CASRRATNEKLFF.

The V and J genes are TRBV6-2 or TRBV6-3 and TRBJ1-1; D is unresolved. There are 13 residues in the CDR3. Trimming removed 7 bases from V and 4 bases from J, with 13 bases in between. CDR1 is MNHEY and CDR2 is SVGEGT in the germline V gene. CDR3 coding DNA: TGTGCCAGCAATAGACCCGGCAGCACTGAAGCTTTCTTT. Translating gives CASNRPGSTEAFF.

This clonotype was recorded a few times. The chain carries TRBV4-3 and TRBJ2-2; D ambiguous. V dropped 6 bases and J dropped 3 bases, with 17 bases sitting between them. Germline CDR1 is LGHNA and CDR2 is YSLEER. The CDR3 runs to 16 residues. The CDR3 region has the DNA TGCGCCAGCAGTCGCGCGGTGGGCGGAGACACCGGGGAGCTGTTTTTT. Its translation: CASSRAVGGDTGELFF.